These 19 T cell receptor beta chains were all obtained from the same sample, sequenced in a study of T cell responses to AZD1222 COVID-19 vaccine. This table comes from immunoSEQ multiplex PCR, and its TCRdb copy is limited to in-frame clones, with some not included. The sample holds 150,000 or so clones, 90% to 95% seen once. The specimen comprised peripheral blood, sampled on day 0 of AZD1222 vaccination. The receptors come from an adult in good health.

J is TRBJ1-4 and V is TRBV6-1; a possible D gene is TRBD1 (5 bases). CDR1 and CDR2 (germline): MNHNS, SASEGT. The V gene lost 4 bases and the J gene lost 3 bases, with 15 bases spanning the gap. The CDR3 contains 16 residues. CDR3 amino acids: CASSVGTSGANEKLFF. CDR3 nucleotide sequence: TGTGCCAGCAGTGTCGGGACTAGCGGGGCTAATGAAAAACTGTTTTTT.

This chain joins TRBV7-3 and TRBJ2-2; TRBD2 agrees at 10 bases. CDR3 length: 17 residues. Trimming at V came to 5 bases and at J to 0 bases, leaving 6 bases not matched to a gene. From germline, CDR1 is SGHTA and CDR2 FQGTGA. CDR3 residues: CASSKGLAVTNTGELFF. CDR3 nucleotide sequence: TGTGCCAGCAGCAAAGGACTAGCGGTTACGAACACCGGGGAGCTGTTTTTT.

The genes are TRBV27 and TRBJ1-1; tentatively, D is TRBD1 (5 bases). The ends were cut back, 0 bases at V and 1 base at J, with 12 bases in the middle. CDR3 length: 16 amino acids. Germline loops: CDR1 MNHEY, CDR2 SMNVEV (reference sequence). CDR3 DNA sequence: TGTGCCAGCAGTTTATCGGGGGTTAAAGGGAACACTGAAGCTTTCTTT. Its translation: CASSLSGVKGNTEAFF.

On this clone itself: Distinct nucleotide sequences in the sample also encode this CDR3. The V gene is TRBV19, the J gene TRBJ2-7; 10 positions match TRBD1. Germline values: CDR1 LNHDA, CDR2 SQIVND (reference sequence). This CDR3 is built from 14 residues. The V segment lost 3 bases and the J segment 2 bases; nucleotides outside the gene matches: 1. CDR3 protein: CASSIGQGAYEQYF. In DNA form, the CDR3 reads TGTGCCAGTAGTATCGGACAGGGGGCCTACGAGCAGTACTTC.

The chain has TRBV27 and TRBJ2-7; D is undetermined. The CDR3 has 14 amino acids. Per the germline V gene, CDR1 is MNHEY and CDR2 is SMNVEV (reference sequence). Trimming took off 0 bases at V and 2 bases at J, with 8 bases between the two ends. The CDR3: CASSLSGLTYEQYF. CDR3 DNA sequence: TGTGCCAGCAGTTTATCAGGGCTCACCTACGAGCAGTACTTC.

V is TRBV28 and J is TRBJ1-2; no clear D gene. The CDR3 runs to 15 residues. Trimming took off 5 bases at V and 4 bases at J, with 17 bases between the two ends. Per germline, CDR1 MDHEN and CDR2 SYDVKM. The CDR3 DNA reads TGTGCCAGCAGTACAACGGGAGCCTCGGGCTATGGCTACACCTTC. As protein: CASSTTGASGYGYTF.

This rearrangement joins TRBV5-6 to TRBJ2-7; 8 bases are a match to TRBD2. This CDR3 region has 18 residues. V shed 4 bases and J 4 bases; nucleotides not matched to a gene: 19. The germline V gene encodes CDR1 SGHDT and CDR2 YYEEEE. CDR3 sequence (DNA): TGTGCCAGCAGCCTATGGACTAGTTCGAAAGGACTAGCTTACGAGCAGTACTTC. Translation: CASSLWTSSKGLAYEQYF.

The CDR3 region is CASSRTLRGELFF. In DNA, the CDR3 is TGTGCCAGCAGTCGTACCCTGAGGGGGGAGCTGTTTTTT. The V and J genes are TRBV28 and TRBJ2-2; D is ambiguous. Germline CDR1 and CDR2: MDHEN and SYDVKM. This CDR3 is built from 13 residues. V lost 5 bases and J 8 bases, leaving 12 bases between the germline ends.

The chain recombines TRBV29-1 with TRBJ2-5, with D perhaps TRBD1 (7 bases). The V gene's germline CDR1 is SQVTM and CDR2 ANQGSEA. V lost 7 bases to trimming and J lost 3 bases, with 12 bases between them. The CDR3 is 12 residues long. The CDR3 sequence: CSGGTVEETQYF. The CDR3 region has the DNA TGCAGCGGCGGGACAGTCGAAGAGACCCAGTACTTC.

V gene TRBV28 combines with J gene TRBJ1-4; D not certain. This CDR3 is built from 13 residues. Trimming pared 2 bases from V and 12 bases from J, leaving 13 bases between. From germline, CDR1 is MDHEN and CDR2 SYDVKM. CDR3: CASSLPGAGELFF. The CDR3 region has the DNA TGTGCCAGCAGTTTACCAGGAGCCGGGGAACTGTTTTTT.

This chain uses TRBV7-2 with TRBJ2-7; 7 bases are shared with TRBD1. The V segment lost 1 base and the J segment 6 bases; nucleotides outside the gene matches: 9. The CDR3 spans 15 residues. CDR1 and CDR2 (germline): SGHTA, FQGNSA. DNA of the CDR3: TGTGCCAGCAGCTTAGGGCAGGGGGATAATGTCGAGCAGTACTTC. This encodes CASSLGQGDNVEQYF.

J is TRBJ2-1 and V is TRBV18, with 15 bases matching TRBD2. Germline CDR1 is KGHSH and CDR2 is LQKENI. This CDR3 has 17 amino acids. V dropped 3 bases and J dropped 7; count of bases not matched to a gene: 7. The CDR3 DNA sequence: TGTGCCAGCTCACCGGTCCCCGGGACTAGCGGGGGGAATGAGCAGTTCTTC. Its translation is CASSPVPGTSGGNEQFF.

The V gene is TRBV30, the J gene TRBJ2-5; TRBD2 matches 7 bases. V lost 5 bases and J lost 0; bases outside the gene matches: 9. The CDR3 loop spans 15 amino acids. Germline lookup yields CDR1 GTSNPN and CDR2 SVGIG (reference sequence). The CDR3 coding sequence is TGTGCCTGGGGCCGTGGGCTAGCGGACCAAGAGACCCAGTACTTC. Translation: CAWGRGLADQETQYF. Together with reference TRBV30 and TRBJ2-5, the CDR3 gives the full variable domain: SQTIHQWPATLVQPVGSPLSLECTVEGTSNPNLYWYRQAAGRGLQLLFYSVGIGQISSEVPQNLSASRPQDRQFILSSKKLLLSDSGFYLCAWGRGLADQETQYFGPGTRLLVL.

The rearrangement joins TRBV7-2 to TRBJ2-1; TRBD1 matches 7 bases. There are 16 residues in the CDR3. Per the germline V gene, CDR1 is SGHTA and CDR2 is FQGNSA. The trim removed 5 bases at V and 0 bases at J, leaving 7 bases unmatched. The CDR3 protein is CASSLTGTDSYNEQFF. DNA for the CDR3: TGTGCCAGCAGCCTGACCGGGACAGACTCCTACAATGAGCAGTTCTTC.

The rearrangement joins TRBV30 to TRBJ2-1, with TRBD1 identical over 7 bases. The length of the CDR3 is 20 residues. The V and J ends lost 1 base and 0 bases, in that order; junction bases with no gene match: 18. Germline assignment: CDR1 GTSNPN and CDR2 SVGIG (reference sequence). CDR3 in DNA: TGTGCCTGGAGTGCGTTTGGGCCAGACCCAACAGGGGACTCCTACAATGAGCAGTTCTTC. As protein: CAWSAFGPDPTGDSYNEQFF. The variable domain in full, completed from reference TRBV30 and TRBJ2-1, reads SQTIHQWPATLVQPVGSPLSLECTVEGTSNPNLYWYRQAAGRGLQLLFYSVGIGQISSEVPQNLSASRPQDRQFILSSKKLLLSDSGFYLCAWSAFGPDPTGDSYNEQFFGPGTRLTVL.

The V call is TRBV5-1, the J call TRBJ2-2, with D hard to call. V was clipped by 3 bases and J by 4 bases, with 7 bases between them. The germline gives CDR1 SGHRS, CDR2 YFSETQ. CDR3 length: 13 residues. The CDR3 nucleotides read TGCGCCAGCAGCTCTCAGATCACCGGGGAGCTGTTTTTT. It yields the protein CASSSQITGELFF.

This chain connects TRBV7-8 to TRBJ1-2; TRBD1 might be the D (5 bases). The V end lost 0 bases, the J end lost 4 bases, and 12 bases lay between the germline ends. From germline, CDR1 is SGHVS and CDR2 FQNEAQ. The CDR3 totals 15 residues. The CDR3, as DNA: TGTGCCAGCAGCTTAGCGTTTGCAGGGACCTATGGCTACACCTTC. It yields the protein CASSLAFAGTYGYTF.

This clone was observed once. The rearrangement links TRBV9 to TRBJ2-3; D is unclear. Germline assignment: CDR1 SGDLS and CDR2 YYNGEE. The ends were cut back, 1 base at V and 3 bases at J, with 12 bases in the middle. The CDR3 has 15 amino acids. CDR3 loop: CASSVSSLGTDTQYF. DNA of the CDR3: TGTGCCAGCAGCGTATCTAGTCTGGGGACAGATACGCAGTATTTT.

This chain connects TRBV10-2 to TRBJ1-1, with TRBD1 matching over 7 bases. CDR1 WSHSY and CDR2 SAAADI come from the germline V gene. The CDR3 sequence is 13 residues long. V dropped 8 bases and J dropped 6; count of bases not matched to a gene: 9. CDR3 sequence reads: CASGDSVGSEAFF. CDR3 sequence (DNA): TGCGCCAGCGGGGACAGTGTAGGGTCTGAAGCTTTCTTT.